Below are 26 T cell receptor beta chains sequenced from a single sample in a study of blood T cell repertoires in COVID-19. The table came from immunoSEQ multiplex PCR; TCRdb's copy has only in-frame clones and leaves some out. The sample lists more than 85,000 clones, 89% occurring once. Sequencing input: peripheral blood. The source of these receptors is a woman in her 70s with acute or convalescent COVID-19.

V is TRBV5-1 and J is TRBJ1-6, with 9 bases lining up with TRBD1. The V and J ends lost 4 bases and 7 bases, in that order; junction bases with no gene match: 6. The germline gives CDR1 SGHRS, CDR2 YFSETQ. The CDR3 spans 15 residues. The CDR3 region is CASSLSGTGNSPLHF. Here the CDR3 DNA reads TGCGCCAGCAGCCTTTCCGGGACAGGGAATTCACCCCTCCACTTT.

The V gene is TRBV28, the J gene TRBJ2-7, with a weak D call TRBD2 (7 bases). CDR1 and CDR2 from the germline V gene are MDHEN and SYDVKM. This CDR3 contains 13 residues. Trimming cost V 8 bases and J 4 bases, with 15 bases left between them. As DNA, the CDR3 is TGTGCCAGCTGGGGGGGCAAAGGGTACGAGCAGTACTTC. Protein sequence: CASWGGKGYEQYF.

This clone was detected only once. The chain employs TRBV28 and TRBJ1-6, with 7 positions matching TRBD1. Germline CDR1 reads MDHEN; CDR2 reads SYDVKM. This CDR3 has 15 amino acids. Unmatched junction bases numbered 9, after V lost 7 bases and J lost 6 bases. CDR3 nucleotide sequence: TGTGCCAGCAACTCACTCGGGACAGCTAATTCACCCCTCCACTTT. It encodes CASNSLGTANSPLHF.

The CDR3 spells CASSKGTGFNQPQHF. CDR3 bases: TGTGCCAGCAGTAAGGGAACAGGGTTCAATCAGCCCCAGCATTTT. This chain uses TRBV6-5 with TRBJ1-5; possible D gene TRBD1, 6 bases. The V gene lost 5 bases and the J gene lost 3 bases, with 14 bases spanning the gap. This CDR3 has 15 residues. Germline values: CDR1 MNHEY, CDR2 SVGAGI.

The rearrangement uses TRBV24-1 and TRBJ1-2, with a possible D match to TRBD1 (6 bases). Trimming left V 2 bases short and J 5 bases short, with 14 bases between. The CDR3 runs to 15 residues. Germline V lookup: CDR1 KGHDR, CDR2 SFDVKD. CDR3 bases: TGTGCCACCAGTGATTCGGGACAAGTCCCTTATGGCTACACCTTC. This sequence encodes CATSDSGQVPYGYTF.

This clone was detected a few times. This chain uses TRBV6-4 with TRBJ1-6; 8 bases are shared with TRBD1. The ends lost 5 bases at V and 7 bases at J; junction bases unmatched: 4. Per germline, CDR1 MRHNA and CDR2 SNTAGT. The CDR3 spans 14 residues. The CDR3 nucleotides read TGTGCCAGCAGTATAGGGACAGGCAATTCACCCCTCCACTTT. Its protein product is CASSIGTGNSPLHF.

The chain is built from TRBV6-5 and TRBJ2-2; TRBD1 agrees at 7 bases. V was clipped by 2 bases and J by 1 base; unmatched bases: 4. The CDR3 sequence is 16 residues long. From germline, CDR1 is MNHEY and CDR2 SVGAGI. CDR3 loop: CASSYLRTGNTGELFF. The CDR3 DNA sequence: TGTGCCAGCAGTTACCTACGGACAGGGAACACCGGGGAGCTGTTTTTT.

The chain has TRBV6-2 or TRBV6-3 and TRBJ1-2, with 10 bases aligning to TRBD1. V trimming: 4 bases; J trimming: 4 bases; junction bases outside the gene matches: 6. The CDR3 covers 15 residues. From germline, CDR1 is MNHEY and CDR2 SVGEGT. The chain's CDR3 is CASSWGTGASYGYTF. CDR3 DNA sequence: TGTGCCAGCAGTTGGGGGACAGGGGCCAGCTATGGCTACACCTTC.

The chain combines TRBV3-1 (or the pseudogene TRBV3-2) with TRBJ2-5, with 10 positions matching TRBD2. The germline CDR1 and CDR2 sequences are LGHDT and YNNKEL (reference sequence). J lost 1 base, V lost 4 bases, and 9 bases had no gene match. This CDR3 contains 17 residues. The CDR3 loop is CASSLSLAGGLQETQYF. CDR3 DNA sequence: TGTGCCAGCAGCCTGTCATTAGCGGGGGGTCTCCAAGAGACCCAGTACTTC.

The chain joins TRBV6-5 to TRBJ1-2, with 8 bases fitting TRBD1. CDR1 and CDR2 from the germline V gene are MNHEY and SVGAGI. Trimming at V came to 4 bases and at J to 9 bases, leaving 4 bases not matched to a gene. The CDR3 spans 12 residues. The CDR3 DNA is TGTGCCAGCAGTTCAGGGGGCGAGCGCTACACCTTC. Translated: CASSSGGERYTF.

The V gene is TRBV28, the J gene TRBJ1-5; TRBD1 matches 9 bases. This CDR3 is built from 16 residues. V lost 6 bases, J lost 2 bases, and 8 bases stayed unmatched. Per the germline V gene, CDR1 is MDHEN and CDR2 is SYDVKM. As DNA, the CDR3 is TGTGCCAGCAGGGACAGGGGAAAAAGTGGCAATCAGCCCCAGCATTTT. This gives the protein CASRDRGKSGNQPQHF. Filled out from reference TRBV28 and TRBJ1-5, the complete variable domain reads DVKVTQSSRYLVKRTGEKVFLECVQDMDHENMFWYRQDPGLGLRLIYFSYDVKMKEKGDIPEGYSVSREKKERFSLILESASTNQTSMYLCASRDRGKSGNQPQHFGDGTRLSIL.

The chain is built from TRBV28 and TRBJ1-2; D not resolved. CDR3 length: 14 amino acids. Germline V CDR1 and CDR2: MDHEN, SYDVKM. V was trimmed by 6 bases and J by 1 base, leaving 12 bases between them. CDR3 region: CASSIPGYNYGYTF. In DNA form, the CDR3 reads TGTGCCAGCAGCATACCGGGATATAACTATGGCTACACCTTC.

This clone was counted only a few times. J is TRBJ2-1 and V is TRBV6-6; 10 nucleotides align to TRBD2. Germline trimming cut 9 bases from V and 3 bases from J; bases unmatched to any gene: 5. Germline V gene lookup returns CDR1 MNHNY and CDR2 SVGAGI (reference sequence). CDR3 length: 14 residues. CDR3 nucleotide sequence: TGTGCCAGGAGCGGGAGGGCCGACTACAATGAGCAGTTCTTC. Its protein is CARSGRADYNEQFF.

This clone has a single count. The J gene is TRBJ2-5, the V gene TRBV6-6; D may be TRBD1 (6 bases). The CDR3 covers 14 residues. V was trimmed by 2 bases and J by 4 bases, leaving 11 bases between them. The germline gives CDR1 MNHNY, CDR2 SVGAGI (reference sequence). For the CDR3, the DNA is TGTGCCAGCAGTTACCAGGGGACGATAGAGACCCAGTACTTC. This translates into CASSYQGTIETQYF.

The chain links TRBV6-1 to TRBJ1-5, with D uncertain. This CDR3 contains 15 residues. V lost 1 base and J lost 7, with 14 bases in between. Germline V gene lookup returns CDR1 MNHNS and CDR2 SASEGT. CDR3 nucleotides: TGTGCCAGCAGTGAAGTGGTACAGCCTCCCCAGCCCCAGCATTTT. It encodes CASSEVVQPPQPQHF.

This chain links TRBV6-4 with TRBJ1-2; D perhaps matches TRBD1 (5 bases). Trimming pared 2 bases from V and 4 bases from J, leaving 8 bases between. CDR3 length: 13 residues. The germline CDR1 and CDR2 sequences are MRHNA and SNTAGT. In DNA, the CDR3 is TGTGCCAGCAGTGACACGGGGGGCTATGGCTACACCTTC. It encodes CASSDTGGYGYTF.

The rearrangement joins TRBV18 to TRBJ1-3, with no clear D. Between the trimmed V and J ends, which lost 2 bases and 0 bases, there was a span of 11 bases. The CDR3 loop spans 16 amino acids. Looked up from germline, CDR1 is KGHSH and CDR2 is LQKENI. CDR3 DNA sequence: TGTGCCAGCTCACCAGTGGAAGGGAGCTCTGGAAACACCATATATTTT. Its protein is CASSPVEGSSGNTIYF.

Notes on this clone: One end of the junction varies from germline; a read error may be responsible. The chain combines TRBV6-5 with TRBJ2-5; 7 nucleotides line up with TRBD2. This CDR3 is 12 amino acids long. Germline loops: CDR1 MNHEY, CDR2 SVGAGI. The CDR3 reads CLTRGREETQYF. The CDR3, as DNA: TGCTTAACGAGAGGGAGGGAAGAGACCCAGTACTTC.

The gene calls are TRBV9 and TRBJ1-1; weak D call: TRBD1 (6 bases). V lost 3 bases and J lost 4, with 22 bases in between. The CDR3 covers 17 residues. In germline, CDR1 is SGDLS, CDR2 YYNGEE. The CDR3 loop reads CASSERPQGTLPTEAFF. In nucleotides, the CDR3 is TGTGCCAGCAGCGAGCGACCCCAGGGGACCCTACCCACTGAAGCTTTCTTT.

The gene calls are TRBV24-1 and TRBJ2-3; the match to TRBD2 covers 10 bases. CDR3 length equals 16 residues. CDR1 and CDR2 (germline): KGHDR, SFDVKD. After removal of 4 bases from V and 4 bases from J, the junction contained 7 bases not matched to a gene. The CDR3 reads CATSEGGAGGPDTQYF. CDR3 coding DNA: TGTGCCACCAGTGAAGGAGGAGCGGGAGGGCCAGATACGCAGTATTTT.

V and J are TRBV24-1 and TRBJ2-3, with 9 nucleotides matching TRBD2. This CDR3 contains 15 residues. Trimming cost V 5 bases and J 4 bases; bases outside gene matches: 6. Germline values: CDR1 KGHDR, CDR2 SFDVKD. DNA for the CDR3: TGTGCCACCAGTGCGGGCGGGAGGGGTGCAGATACGCAGTATTTT. Amino acid sequence: CATSAGGRGADTQYF.

J is TRBJ1-1 and V is TRBV2; maybe TRBD1 (5 bases). Germline CDR1 and CDR2: SNHLY and FYNNEI. V was pared by 6 bases and J by 6 bases, with 20 bases between. The CDR3 has 15 residues. The CDR3 sequence: CASRSYWVRVAEAFF. The CDR3 nucleotides read TGTGCCAGCAGGTCGTATTGGGTCAGGGTCGCTGAAGCTTTCTTT.

The rearrangement links TRBV6-5 to TRBJ2-1; D gene uncertain. Germline CDR1 is MNHEY and CDR2 is SVGAGI. The CDR3 contains 13 residues. Trimming took off 0 bases at V and 7 bases at J, with 7 bases between the two ends. This CDR3 reads CASSYSTVNEQFF. In DNA, the CDR3 is TGTGCCAGCAGTTACTCGACTGTGAATGAGCAGTTCTTC.

V usage is TRBV15 and J usage is TRBJ2-1; 10 bases are a match to TRBD2. Germline V gene sequence: CDR1 LNHNV, CDR2 YYDKDF (reference sequence). The CDR3 is made up of 17 amino acids. The V segment lost 0 bases and the J segment 3 bases; nucleotides outside the gene matches: 5. The CDR3 region has the DNA TGTGCCACCAGCAGAGACCAACTAGCGGGAAACTACAATGAGCAGTTCTTC. Its translation is CATSRDQLAGNYNEQFF.

The genes are TRBV12-5 and TRBJ1-5, with TRBD1 as a possible D gene (6 bases). This CDR3 is built from 15 residues. Trimming cost V 5 bases and J 6 bases, with 17 bases left between them. Germline V gives CDR1 LGHNT, CDR2 FRNRAP. CDR3 DNA: TGTGCTAGTGGTGGACAGTCCCGAAGGCTTCAGCCCCAGCATTTT. Translation: CASGGQSRRLQPQHF. Combining the CDR3 with reference TRBV12-5 and TRBJ1-5 gives the whole variable domain DARVTQTPRHKVTEMGQEVTMRCQPILGHNTVFWYRQTMMQGLELLAYFRNRAPLDDSGMPKDRFSAEMPDATLATLKIQPSEPRDSAVYFCASGGQSRRLQPQHFGDGTRLSIL.

The chain couples TRBV6-5 to TRBJ1-2; 9 nucleotides match TRBD1. The germline V gene has CDR1 MNHEY and CDR2 SVGAGI. The CDR3 covers 14 residues. The J segment lost 5 bases and the V segment lost 5 bases, leaving 6 bases of the junction unmatched. CDR3 nucleotides: TGTGCCAGCAGTAGTCCGGGACAGGGTTATGGCTACACCTTC. It yields the protein CASSSPGQGYGYTF.